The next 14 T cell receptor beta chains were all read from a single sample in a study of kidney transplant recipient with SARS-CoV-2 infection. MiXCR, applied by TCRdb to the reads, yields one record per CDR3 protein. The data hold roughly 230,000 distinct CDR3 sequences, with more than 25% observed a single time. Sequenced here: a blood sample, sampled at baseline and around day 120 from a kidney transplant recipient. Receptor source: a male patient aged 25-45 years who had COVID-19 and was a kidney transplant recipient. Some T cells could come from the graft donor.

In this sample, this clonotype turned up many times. The CDR3 is CASSGDGTSRKTYGYTF. The DNA of the CDR3 is TGTGCCAGCAGCGGGGACGGAACAAGCAGAAAGACCTATGGCTACACCTTC. This chain joins TRBV11-2 and TRBJ1-2, with D possibly being TRBD1 (5 bases). The CDR3 contains 17 residues. Germline V gives CDR1 SGHAT, CDR2 FQNNGV. V was cut by 5 bases and J by 4 bases, with 23 bases left in between.

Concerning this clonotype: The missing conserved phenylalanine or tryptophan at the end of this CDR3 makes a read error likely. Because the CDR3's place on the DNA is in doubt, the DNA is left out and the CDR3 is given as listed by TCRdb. The CDR3 loop is CASSQAHTLRKTYGHTY. The chain joins TRBV3-1 to TRBJ1-2. CDR1 LGHDT and CDR2 YNNKEL come from the germline V gene (reference sequence). The CDR3 contains 17 residues when both ends are counted.

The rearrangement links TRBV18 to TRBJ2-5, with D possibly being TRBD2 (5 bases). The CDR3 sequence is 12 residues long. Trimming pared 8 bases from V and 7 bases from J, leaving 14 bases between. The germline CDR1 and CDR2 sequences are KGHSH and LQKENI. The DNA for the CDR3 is TGTGCCAGCCCACTGCCCGGAGGGACCCAGTACTTC. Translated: CASPLPGGTQYF.

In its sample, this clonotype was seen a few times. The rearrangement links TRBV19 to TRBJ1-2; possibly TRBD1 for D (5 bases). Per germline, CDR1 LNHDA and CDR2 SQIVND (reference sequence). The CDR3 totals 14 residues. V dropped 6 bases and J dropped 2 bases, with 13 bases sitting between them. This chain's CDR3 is CASRGGRPNYGYTF. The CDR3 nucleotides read TGTGCCAGTAGGGGGGGGAGACCCAACTATGGCTACACCTTC.

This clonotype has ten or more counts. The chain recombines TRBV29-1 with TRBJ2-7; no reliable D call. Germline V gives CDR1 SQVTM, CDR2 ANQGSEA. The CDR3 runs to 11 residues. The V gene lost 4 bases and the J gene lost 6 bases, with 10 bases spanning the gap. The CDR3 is CSVAARAEQYF. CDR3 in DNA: TGCAGCGTTGCAGCTCGGGCCGAGCAGTACTTC.

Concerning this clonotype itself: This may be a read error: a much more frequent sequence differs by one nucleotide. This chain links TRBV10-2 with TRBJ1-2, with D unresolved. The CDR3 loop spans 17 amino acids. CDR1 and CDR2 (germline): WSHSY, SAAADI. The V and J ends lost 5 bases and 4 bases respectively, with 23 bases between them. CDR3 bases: TGCGCCAGCAGTATCCTAACCACTTCTAGAAAGACCTATGGCTACACCTTC. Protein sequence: CASSILTTSRKTYGYTF.

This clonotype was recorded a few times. The CDR3 DNA follows: TGTGCTAGTGGTTTTCAAAATTTGCAGGGAAAGACCTATGGCTACACCTTC. Encoded protein: CASGFQNLQGKTYGYTF. The V and J genes are TRBV12-5 and TRBJ1-2; weak D call: TRBD1 (5 bases). V was trimmed by 3 bases and J by 4 bases, leaving 21 bases between them. The CDR3 has 17 amino acids. Per the germline V gene, CDR1 is LGHNT and CDR2 is FRNRAP.

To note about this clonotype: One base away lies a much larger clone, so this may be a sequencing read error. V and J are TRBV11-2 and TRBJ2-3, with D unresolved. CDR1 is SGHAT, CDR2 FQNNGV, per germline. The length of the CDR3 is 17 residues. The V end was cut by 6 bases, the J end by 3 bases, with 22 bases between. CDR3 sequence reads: CASSNRSLTLDTDTQYF. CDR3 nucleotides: TGTGCCAGCAGTAACCGGTCCTTGACTTTGGATACAGATACGCAGTATTTT.

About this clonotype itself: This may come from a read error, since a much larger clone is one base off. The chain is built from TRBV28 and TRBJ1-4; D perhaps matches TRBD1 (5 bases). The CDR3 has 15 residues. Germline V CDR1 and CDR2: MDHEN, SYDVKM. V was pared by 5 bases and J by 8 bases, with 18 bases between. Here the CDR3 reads CASSNGWGIKEKLFF. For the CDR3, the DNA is TGTGCCAGCAGTAACGGCTGGGGGATCAAGGAAAAACTGTTTTTT.

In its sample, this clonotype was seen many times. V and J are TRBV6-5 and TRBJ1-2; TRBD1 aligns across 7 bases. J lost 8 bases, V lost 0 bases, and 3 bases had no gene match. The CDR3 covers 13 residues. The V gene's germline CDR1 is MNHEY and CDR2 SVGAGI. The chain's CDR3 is CASSYSTGRGYTF. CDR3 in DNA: TGTGCCAGCAGTTACTCGACAGGGAGAGGCTACACCTTC.

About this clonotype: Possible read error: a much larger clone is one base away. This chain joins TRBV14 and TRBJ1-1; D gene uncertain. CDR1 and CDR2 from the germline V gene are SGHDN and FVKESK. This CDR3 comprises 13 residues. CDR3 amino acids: CANSQDRRNEAFF. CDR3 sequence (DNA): TGTGCCAACAGCCAAGATCGGCGTAATGAAGCTTTCTTT.

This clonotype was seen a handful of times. CDR3 in amino acids: CASGFPGEGYTF. The CDR3 DNA sequence: TGCGCCAGCGGCTTTCCCGGGGAAGGCTACACCTTC. V usage is TRBV10-2 and J usage is TRBJ1-2, with unresolved D. Germline CDR1 and CDR2: WSHSY and SAAADI. With 8 bases removed from V and 8 bases from J, the gap between germline ends came to 15 bases. The CDR3 extends over 12 amino acids.

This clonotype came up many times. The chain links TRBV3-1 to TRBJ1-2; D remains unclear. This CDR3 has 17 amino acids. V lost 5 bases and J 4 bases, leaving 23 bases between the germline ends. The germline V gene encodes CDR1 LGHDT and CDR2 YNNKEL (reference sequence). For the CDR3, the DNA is TGTGCCAGCAGCAATTATGGCACCCTTCGAAAGACCTATGGCTACACCTTC. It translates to CASSNYGTLRKTYGYTF.

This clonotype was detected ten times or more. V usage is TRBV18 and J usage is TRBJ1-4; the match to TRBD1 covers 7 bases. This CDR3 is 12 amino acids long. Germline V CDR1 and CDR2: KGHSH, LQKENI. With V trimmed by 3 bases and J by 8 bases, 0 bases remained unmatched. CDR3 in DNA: TGTGCCAGCTCACCGGGACAGGAAAAACTGTTTTTT. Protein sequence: CASSPGQEKLFF.